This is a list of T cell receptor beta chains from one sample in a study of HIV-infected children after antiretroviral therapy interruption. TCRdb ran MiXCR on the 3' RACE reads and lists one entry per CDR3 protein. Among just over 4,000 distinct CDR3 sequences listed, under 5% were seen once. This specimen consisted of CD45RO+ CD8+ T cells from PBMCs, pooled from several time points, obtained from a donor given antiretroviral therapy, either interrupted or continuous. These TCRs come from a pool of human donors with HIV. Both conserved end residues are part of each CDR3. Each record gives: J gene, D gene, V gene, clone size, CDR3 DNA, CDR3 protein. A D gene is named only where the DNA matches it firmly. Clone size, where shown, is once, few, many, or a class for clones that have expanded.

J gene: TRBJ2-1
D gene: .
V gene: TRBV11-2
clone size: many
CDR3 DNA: TGTGCCAGCAGCTTAAGCGAAGGCAATGAGCAGTTCTTC
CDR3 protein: CASSLSEGNEQFF

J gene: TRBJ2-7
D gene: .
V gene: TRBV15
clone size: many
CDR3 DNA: TGTGCCCCCGAGGAGGGGCCTAGCTCCTACGAGCAGTACTTC
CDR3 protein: CAPEEGPSSYEQYF

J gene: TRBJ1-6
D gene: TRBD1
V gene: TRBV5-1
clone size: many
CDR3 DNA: TGCGCCAGCAGCTCTACAGGGGGCTTTCGGGAGAATTCACCCCTCCACTTT
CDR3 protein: CASSSTGGFRENSPLHF

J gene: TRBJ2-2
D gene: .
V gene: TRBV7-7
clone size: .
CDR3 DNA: TGTGCCAGCAGCTTAGTCCCAGGGCGTCGTGGTTCCGGGGAGCTGTTTTTT
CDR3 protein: CASSLVPGRRGSGELFF

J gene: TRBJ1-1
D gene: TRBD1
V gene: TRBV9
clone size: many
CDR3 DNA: TGTGCCAGCAGCGGGACAGGGAAGAACACTGAAGCTTTCTTT
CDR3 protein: CASSGTGKNTEAFF

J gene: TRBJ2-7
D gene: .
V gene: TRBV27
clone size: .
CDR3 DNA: TGTGCCAGCAGCCCCACCCTCTGGGGGGAGCAGTACTTC
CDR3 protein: CASSPTLWGEQYF

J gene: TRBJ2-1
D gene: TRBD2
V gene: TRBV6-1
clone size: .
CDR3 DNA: TGTGCCAGCAGTCCCCTAGCGGGGCAGCACAATGAGCAGTTCTTC
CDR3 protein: CASSPLAGQHNEQFF

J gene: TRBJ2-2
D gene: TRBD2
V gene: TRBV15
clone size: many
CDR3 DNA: TGTGCCACCAGCAGTCCTGCGGGAGGACCCACCGGGGAGCTGTTTTTT
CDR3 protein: CATSSPAGGPTGELFF

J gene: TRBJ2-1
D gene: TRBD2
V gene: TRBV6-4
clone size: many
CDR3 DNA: TGTGCCAGCAGCCTAAGCGGGGGCGAAGCCAATGAGCAGTTCTTC
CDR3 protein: CASSLSGGEANEQFF

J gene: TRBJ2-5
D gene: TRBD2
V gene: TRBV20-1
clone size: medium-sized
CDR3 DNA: TGCAGTGCTAAAAGCGGGGACCGACCCGGGACCCAGTACTTC
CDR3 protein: CSAKSGDRPGTQYF

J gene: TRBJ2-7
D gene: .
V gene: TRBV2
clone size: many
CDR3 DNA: TGTGCCAGCAGCCCTGGATCGGAGGAGTACTTC
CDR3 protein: CASSPGSEEYF

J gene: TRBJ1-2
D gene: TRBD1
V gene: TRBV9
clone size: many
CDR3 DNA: TGTGCCAGCAGCACACAGGGGGCCTATGGCTACACCTTC
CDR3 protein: CASSTQGAYGYTF

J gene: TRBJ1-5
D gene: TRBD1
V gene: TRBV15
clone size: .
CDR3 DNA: TGTGCCACCAGCAGAGACCCCCGGACAGGGGCGGGTCAGCCCCAGCATTTT
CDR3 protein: CATSRDPRTGAGQPQHF

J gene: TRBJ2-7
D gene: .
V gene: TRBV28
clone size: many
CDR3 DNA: TGTGCCAGCACACCGTTGGACCGGGCGGAGCAGTACTTC
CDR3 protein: CASTPLDRAEQYF

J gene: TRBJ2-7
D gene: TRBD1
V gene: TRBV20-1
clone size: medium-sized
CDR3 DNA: TGCAGTGCAGACACAGGGGGAAGCTCCTACGAGCAGTACTTC
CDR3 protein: CSADTGGSSYEQYF

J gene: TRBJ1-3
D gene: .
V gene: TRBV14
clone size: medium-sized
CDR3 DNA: TGTGCCAGCAGCCAAGGCCGTTTGGCAGCTGGAAACACCATATATTTT
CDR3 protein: CASSQGRLAAGNTIYF

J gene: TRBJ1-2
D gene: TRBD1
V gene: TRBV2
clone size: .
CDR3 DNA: TGTGCCAGCAGTGAGAGACAGGGGGCGAATGGCTACACCTTC
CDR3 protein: CASSERQGANGYTF

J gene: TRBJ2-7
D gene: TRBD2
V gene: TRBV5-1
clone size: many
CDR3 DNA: TGCGCCAGCAGCTCAGGGACTAGCGCCTACGAGCAGTACTTC
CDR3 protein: CASSSGTSAYEQYF

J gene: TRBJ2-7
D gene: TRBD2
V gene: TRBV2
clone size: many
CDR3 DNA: TGTGCCAGCAGTGAAGGGGCTAGCGGGGGGGACTCCGCCTACGAGCAGTACTTC
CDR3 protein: CASSEGASGGDSAYEQYF

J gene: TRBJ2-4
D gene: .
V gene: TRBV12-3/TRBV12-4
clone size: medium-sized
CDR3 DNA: TGTGCCAGCAGTTCCTACATGGCTCTAGCCAAAAACATTCAGTACTTC
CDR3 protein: CASSSYMALAKNIQYF

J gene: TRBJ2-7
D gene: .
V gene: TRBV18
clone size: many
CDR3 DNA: TGTGCCAGCTCACCATCGGACGAGCCTTTCTACGAGCAGTACTTC
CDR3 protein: CASSPSDEPFYEQYF

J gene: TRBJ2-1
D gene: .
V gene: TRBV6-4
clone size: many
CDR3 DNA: TGTGCCAGCAGTGTTACAGGAATGGGCTCCTACAATGAGCAGTTCTTC
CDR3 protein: CASSVTGMGSYNEQFF

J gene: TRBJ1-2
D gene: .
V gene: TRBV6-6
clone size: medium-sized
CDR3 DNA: TGTGCCAGCAGTTACTTTCTTGGGAGGGGTCGTGGCTACACCTTC
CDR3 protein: CASSYFLGRGRGYTF

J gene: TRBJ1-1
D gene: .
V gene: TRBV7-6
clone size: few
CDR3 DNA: TGTGCCAGCAGCTTGGGGACGAGTGAAGCTTTCTTT
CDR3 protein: CASSLGTSEAFF

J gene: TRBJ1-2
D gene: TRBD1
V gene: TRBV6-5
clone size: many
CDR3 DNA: TGTGCCAGCAGTTCGAGGGGACAGGCCTATGGCTACACCTTC
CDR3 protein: CASSSRGQAYGYTF

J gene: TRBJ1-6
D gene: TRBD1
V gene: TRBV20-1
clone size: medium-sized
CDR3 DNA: TGCAGTGCTGGGGACAGCTCCTATAATTCACCCCTCCACTTT
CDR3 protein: CSAGDSSYNSPLHF

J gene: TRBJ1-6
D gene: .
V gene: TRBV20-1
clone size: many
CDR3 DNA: TGCAGTGCTTTCACGGGCATTCTCGGATTAGTTCCACCCCTCCACTTT
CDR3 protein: CSAFTGILGLVPPLHF

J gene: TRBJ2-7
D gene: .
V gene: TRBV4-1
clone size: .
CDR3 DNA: TGCGCCAGCAGCCAAGATCCTGGCGCTAGTGGCGAGCAGTACTTC
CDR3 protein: CASSQDPGASGEQYF

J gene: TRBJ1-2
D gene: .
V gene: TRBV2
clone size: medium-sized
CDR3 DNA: TGTGCCAGCAGTGATACGGGGCGGAGCTATGGCTACACCTTC
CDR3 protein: CASSDTGRSYGYTF

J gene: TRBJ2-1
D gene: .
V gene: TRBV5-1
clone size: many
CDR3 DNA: TGCGCCAGCAGCTTGGAGGTTCAGAGCTCCTACAATGAGCAGTTCTTC
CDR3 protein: CASSLEVQSSYNEQFF

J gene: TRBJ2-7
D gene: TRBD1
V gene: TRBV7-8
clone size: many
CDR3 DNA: TGTGCCATCGGGACAGCCGTCTACGAGCAGTACTTC
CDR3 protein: CAIGTAVYEQYF

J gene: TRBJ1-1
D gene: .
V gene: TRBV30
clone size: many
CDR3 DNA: TGTGCCTGGAGTGTCCAGGGGCCGAACACTGAAGCTTTCTTT
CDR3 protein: CAWSVQGPNTEAFF

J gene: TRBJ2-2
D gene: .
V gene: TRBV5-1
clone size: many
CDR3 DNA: TGCGCCAGCAGCCCTGGGACGGCGAACACCGGGGAGCTGTTTTTT
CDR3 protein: CASSPGTANTGELFF

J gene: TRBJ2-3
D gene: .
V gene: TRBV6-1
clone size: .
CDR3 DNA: TGTGCCAGCAGCCCCAGGGTCGAGGGCACAGATACGCAGTATTTT
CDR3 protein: CASSPRVEGTDTQYF

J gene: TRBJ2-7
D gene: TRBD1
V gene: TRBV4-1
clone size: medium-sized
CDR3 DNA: TGCGCCAGCAGCCAAGACGGGACAGGGACTTCCTACGAGCAGTACTTC
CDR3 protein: CASSQDGTGTSYEQYF

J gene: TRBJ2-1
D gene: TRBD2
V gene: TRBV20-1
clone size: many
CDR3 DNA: TGCAGTGCTAGACTAGCGGACAATGAGCAGTTCTTC
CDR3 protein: CSARLADNEQFF

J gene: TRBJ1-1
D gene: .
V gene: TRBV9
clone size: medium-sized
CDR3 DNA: TGTGCCAGCAGCGTAGACAGTCTGAACACTGAAGCTTTCTTT
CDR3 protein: CASSVDSLNTEAFF

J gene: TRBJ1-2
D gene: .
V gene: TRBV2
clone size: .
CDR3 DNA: TGTGCCAGCACCCAAACAGGGAACTATGGCTACACCTTC
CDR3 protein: CASTQTGNYGYTF

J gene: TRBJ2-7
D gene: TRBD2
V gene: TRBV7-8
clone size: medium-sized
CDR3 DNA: TGTGCCAGCAGCCTGCTAGCGGGGGATACCTACGAGCAGTACTTC
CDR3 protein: CASSLLAGDTYEQYF

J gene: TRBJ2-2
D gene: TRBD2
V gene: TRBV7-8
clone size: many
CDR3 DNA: TGTGCCAGCAGCAGAGGGACTAGCGAAAAGAACACCGGGGAGCTGTTTTTT
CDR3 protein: CASSRGTSEKNTGELFF

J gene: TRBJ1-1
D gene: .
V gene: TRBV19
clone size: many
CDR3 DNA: TGTGCCAGCCGGGGTGGGGGGCGCAAGAACACTGAAGCTTTCTTT
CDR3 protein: CASRGGGRKNTEAFF

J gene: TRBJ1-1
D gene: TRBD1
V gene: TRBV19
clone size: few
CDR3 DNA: TGTGCCAGTAGTAGAGCCGGGACAGGGACCACTGAAGCTTTCTTT
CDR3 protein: CASSRAGTGTTEAFF